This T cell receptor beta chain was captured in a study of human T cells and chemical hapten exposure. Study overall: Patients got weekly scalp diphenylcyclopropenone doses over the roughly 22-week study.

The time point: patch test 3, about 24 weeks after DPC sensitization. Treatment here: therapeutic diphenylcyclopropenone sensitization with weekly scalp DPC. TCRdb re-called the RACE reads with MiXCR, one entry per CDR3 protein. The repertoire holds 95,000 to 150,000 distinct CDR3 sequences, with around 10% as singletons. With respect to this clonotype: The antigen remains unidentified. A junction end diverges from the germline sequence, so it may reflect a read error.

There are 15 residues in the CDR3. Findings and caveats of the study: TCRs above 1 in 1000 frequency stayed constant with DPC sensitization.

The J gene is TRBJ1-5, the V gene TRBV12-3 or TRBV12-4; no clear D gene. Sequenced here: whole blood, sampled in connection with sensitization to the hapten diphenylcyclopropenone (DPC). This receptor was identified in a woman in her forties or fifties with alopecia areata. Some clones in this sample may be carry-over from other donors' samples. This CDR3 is CASSPAGVGNQPQNF. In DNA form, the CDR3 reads TGTGCCAGCAGTCCCGCCGGGGTAGGCAATCAGCCCCAGAATTTT.